These 19 T cell receptor beta chains share one sample of origin, sequenced in a study of T-cell reconstitution after alpha-beta-depleted transplantation in children. Unique molecular identifiers were incorporated into the prepared TCRbeta library. TCRdb used MiXCR to reprocess the PCR reads, holding one entry per CDR3 protein. The sample records about 200,000 distinct CDR3 sequences, approximately 6.8% being singletons. The input for sequencing was PBMCs, taken before TCRalphabeta/CD19-depleted stem cell transplant. The origin of the receptors is a girl in the first two years of life with combined immunodeficiency, due to receive a stem cell transplant.

This clonotype was found once. A much more abundant neighbour one base away suggests this may be a read error. V gene TRBV2 combines with J gene TRBJ2-1; a possible D gene is TRBD1 (6 bases). Germline V gives CDR1 SNHLY, CDR2 FYNNEI. CDR3 size: 12 residues. The CDR3, as DNA: TGTGCCAGCCGGGACAACTACAATGAGCGGTTCTTC. Translation gives CASRDNYNERFF.

The sample holds many counts of this clonotype. The chain carries TRBV11-2 and TRBJ2-7; either TRBD1 or TRBD2 may fit D (5 bases each). V was clipped by 1 base and J by 3 bases, with 13 bases between them. Germline V gene data show CDR1 as SGHAT and CDR2 as FQNNGV. The CDR3 is 15 amino acids. CDR3 sequence reads: CASSLGQGTFYEQYF. The CDR3 DNA reads TGTGCCAGCAGCTTAGGTCAAGGGACCTTCTACGAGCAGTACTTC. Full variable domain (rest looked up from reference TRBV11-2 and TRBJ2-7): EAGVAQSPRYKIIEKRQSVAFWCNPISGHATLYWYQQILGQGPKLLIQFQNNGVVDDSQLPKDRFSAERLKGVDSTLKIQPAKLEDSAVYLCASSLGQGTFYEQYFGPGTRLTVT.

The rearrangement links TRBV20-1 to TRBJ2-7; perhaps TRBD2 as D (5 bases). Trimming removed 1 base from V and 0 bases from J, with 13 bases in between. The CDR3 sequence is 15 residues long. Germline lookup yields CDR1 DFQATT and CDR2 SNEGSKA (reference sequence). The CDR3 here is CSARVWRVSSYEQYF. In DNA, the CDR3 is TGCAGTGCTAGAGTATGGCGGGTTAGCTCCTACGAGCAGTACTTC.

The table lists this clonotype with many counts. The gene calls are TRBV29-1 and TRBJ2-1, with D possibly being TRBD2 (6 bases). This CDR3 spans 13 amino acids. V lost 4 bases and J lost 3, with 10 bases in between. The V gene's germline CDR1 is SQVTM and CDR2 ANQGSEA. The CDR3 spells CSVVGGFYNEQFF. As DNA, the CDR3 is TGCAGCGTTGTGGGGGGATTCTACAATGAGCAGTTCTTC.

At least ten counts were recorded for this clonotype. CDR3 amino acids: CASSPIAGNYEQYF. CDR3 nucleotides: TGTGCCAGCAGCCCTATAGCGGGGAACTACGAGCAGTACTTC. The V call is TRBV7-6, the J call TRBJ2-7, with TRBD2 matching 8 bases. Losses at the gene ends were 5 bases for V and 3 bases for J; bases not matched to a gene: 6. The CDR3 length is 14 residues. Germline CDR1 and CDR2: SGHVS and FNYEAQ.

Concerning this clonotype itself: Just one base apart from a much larger clone, this may be a read error. This chain joins TRBV6-5 and TRBJ2-1, with D unclear. Germline V gene sequence: CDR1 MNHEY, CDR2 SVGAGI. This CDR3 contains 13 residues. CDR3 DNA sequence: TGTGCCAGCAGTTACCAGCTATCCAATGAGGAGTTCTTC. It is translated as CASSYQLSNEEFF.

This clonotype has more than one count but fewer than ten. J is TRBJ2-3 and V is TRBV7-6; TRBD1 or TRBD2 may be the D gene (7 bases each). CDR1 and CDR2 (germline): SGHVS, FNYEAQ. The CDR3 length is 15 residues. The ends were cut back, 6 bases at V and 2 bases at J, with 15 bases in the middle. In DNA, the CDR3 is TGTGCCAGCAGTCCGCAGGGGGGGGCCACAGATACGCAGTATTTT. Protein: CASSPQGGATDTQYF.

This clonotype was seen a handful of times. The chain carries TRBV7-9 and TRBJ2-2; D is unclear. CDR3 size: 15 residues. The V gene's germline CDR1 is SEHNR and CDR2 FQNEAQ (reference sequence). The V end was cut by 5 bases, the J end by 5 bases, with 15 bases between. The CDR3 coding sequence is TGTGCCAGCAGCCCTCGCCATCCCGTGACCGGGGAGCTGTTTTTT. Protein: CASSPRHPVTGELFF.

This clonotype was counted many times. The chain links TRBV18 to TRBJ1-1; weak D call: TRBD1 (6 bases). V gave up 5 bases and J gave up 8 bases, with 21 bases separating them. The CDR3 covers 15 residues. Per germline, CDR1 KGHSH and CDR2 LQKENI. CDR3: CASSRTAGGWEEAFF. The CDR3 DNA is TGTGCCAGCTCAAGGACAGCGGGGGGATGGGAAGAAGCTTTCTTT. The full variable domain, completed using reference TRBV18 and TRBJ1-1, is NAGVMQNPRHLVRRRGQEARLRCSPMKGHSHVYWYRQLPEEGLKFMVYLQKENIIDESGMPKERFSAEFPKEGPSILRIQQVVRGDSAAYFCASSRTAGGWEEAFFGQGTRLTVV.

V is TRBV7-9 and J is TRBJ2-7, with TRBD1 matching 10 bases. The germline CDR1 and CDR2 sequences are SEHNR and FQNEAQ (reference sequence). With 11 bases clipped from V and 4 bases from J, the junction kept 5 bases outside the gene matches. The length of the CDR3 is 12 residues. The chain's CDR3 is CAVRDRGYEQYF. Here the CDR3 DNA reads TGTGCCGTCCGGGACAGGGGTTACGAGCAGTACTTC. Supplemented by reference TRBV7-9 and TRBJ2-7, the full variable domain reads DTGVSQNPRHKITKRGQNVTFRCDPISEHNRLYWYRQTLGQGPEFLTYFQNEAQLEKSRLLSDRFSAERPKGSFSTLEIQRTEQGDSAMYLCAVRDRGYEQYFGPGTRLTVT.

This clonotype was observed at least ten times. The rearrangement links TRBV7-9 to TRBJ2-2, with D unclear. Trimming stripped 5 bases from V and 5 bases from J, with 9 bases between. CDR3 length: 13 residues. CDR1 is SEHNR and CDR2 is FQNEAQ in the germline V gene (reference sequence). CDR3 nucleotide sequence: TGTGCCAGCAGCCACTACGATACCGGGGAGCTGTTTTTT. This sequence encodes CASSHYDTGELFF.

This clonotype was picked up many times. CDR3 amino acids: CATSDFGYNEQFF. CDR3 nucleotides: TGTGCCACCAGTGATTTTGGTTACAATGAGCAGTTCTTC. The chain joins TRBV24-1 to TRBJ2-1; the D is unclear. Per the germline V gene, CDR1 is KGHDR and CDR2 is SFDVKD. V dropped 1 base and J dropped 4 bases, with 4 bases sitting between them. This CDR3 is 13 amino acids long.

This clonotype was observed at least ten times. The rearrangement joins TRBV29-1 to TRBJ2-7; no firm D call. The CDR3 covers 12 residues. The germline V gene has CDR1 SQVTM and CDR2 ANQGSEA. Trimming took 1 base from V and 3 from J, leaving 7 bases between them. The CDR3 reads CSVEAVYYEQYF. As DNA, the CDR3 is TGCAGCGTTGAAGCGGTCTACTACGAGCAGTACTTC.

In this sample, this clonotype turned up a few times. V usage is TRBV5-1 and J usage is TRBJ2-1; maybe TRBD2 (6 bases). Germline CDR1 and CDR2: SGHRS and YFSETQ. V shed 2 bases and J shed 7 bases, with 22 bases lying between them. The CDR3 has 17 amino acids. CDR3 sequence reads: CASSFLGGLPLQNEQFF. DNA of the CDR3: TGCGCCAGCAGCTTTCTGGGCGGACTACCCCTACAGAATGAGCAGTTCTTC. Together with reference TRBV5-1 and TRBJ2-1, the CDR3 gives the full variable domain: KAGVTQTPRYLIKTRGQQVTLSCSPISGHRSVSWYQQTPGQGLQFLFEYFSETQRNKGNFPGRFSGRQFSNSRSEMNVSTLELGDSALYLCASSFLGGLPLQNEQFFGPGTRLTVL.

V and J are TRBV29-1 and TRBJ2-7; D may be TRBD2 (5 bases). The V gene's germline CDR1 is SQVTM and CDR2 ANQGSEA. The CDR3 is 15 amino acids. V was shortened by 4 bases and J by 1 base, with 17 bases between the two germline ends. CDR3 nucleotide sequence: TGCAGCGTTGCTAGGGAGCCCCATGGATCCTACGAGCAGTACTTC. It codes for CSVAREPHGSYEQYF.

This clonotype was counted many times. The rearrangement uses TRBV4-2 and TRBJ2-1; D not resolved. This CDR3 has 18 residues. Trimming stripped 0 bases from V and 0 bases from J, with 15 bases between. CDR1 is LGHNA, CDR2 YNFKEQ, per germline. CDR3 nucleotide sequence: TGTGCCAGCAGCCAAGAGCCCCTCTGGGCGGCCTCCTACAATGAGCAGTTCTTC. It specifies CASSQEPLWAASYNEQFF.

This clonotype was picked up a small number of times. The germline gene is not matched at one end of the junction; a read error may be the cause. The chain is built from TRBV20-1 and TRBJ2-1; D gene ambiguous. Germline V lookup: CDR1 DFQATT, CDR2 SNEGSKA (reference sequence). CDR3 length: 15 residues. This CDR3 reads CCAREAQWQYNEQFF. CDR3 DNA: TGCTGTGCTAGAGAAGCTCAGTGGCAGTACAATGAGCAGTTCTTC.

This clonotype was found many times. This chain joins TRBV20-1 and TRBJ2-1; a possible D gene is TRBD2 (5 bases). Between the trimmed V and J ends, which lost 3 bases and 8 bases, there was a span of 11 bases. Germline V lookup: CDR1 DFQATT, CDR2 SNEGSKA (reference sequence). The CDR3 length is 12 residues. The CDR3 DNA follows: TGCAGTGCTAGCGGGATCACGGATGAGCAGTTCTTC. Encoded protein: CSASGITDEQFF.

This clonotype was counted ten times or more. In DNA form, the CDR3 reads TGTGCCAGCAGCTTGTGGGCAGGCGGAAATTCACCCCTCCACTTT. It translates to CASSLWAGGNSPLHF. The chain has TRBV5-4 and TRBJ1-6; D unclear. The CDR3 has 15 amino acids. CDR1 is SGHNT, CDR2 YYREEE, per germline (reference sequence). The V end was cut by 1 base, the J end by 7 bases, with 12 bases between.